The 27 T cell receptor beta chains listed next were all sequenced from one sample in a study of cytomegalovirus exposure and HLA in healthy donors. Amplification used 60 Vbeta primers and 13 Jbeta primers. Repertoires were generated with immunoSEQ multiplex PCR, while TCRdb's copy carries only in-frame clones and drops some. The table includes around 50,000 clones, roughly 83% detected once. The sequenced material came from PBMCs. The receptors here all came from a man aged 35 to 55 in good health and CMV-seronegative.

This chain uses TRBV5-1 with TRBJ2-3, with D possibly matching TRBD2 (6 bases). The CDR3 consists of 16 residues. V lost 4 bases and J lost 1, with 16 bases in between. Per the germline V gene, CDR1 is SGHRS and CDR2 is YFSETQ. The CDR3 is CASSPLVTGGTDTQYF. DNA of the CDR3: TGCGCCAGCAGCCCCCTGGTCACGGGGGGCACAGATACGCAGTATTTT.

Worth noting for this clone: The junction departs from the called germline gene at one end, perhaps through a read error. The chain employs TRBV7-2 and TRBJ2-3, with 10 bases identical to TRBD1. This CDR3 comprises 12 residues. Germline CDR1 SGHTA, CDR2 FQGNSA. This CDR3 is CASSYGRGQGWF. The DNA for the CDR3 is TGTGCCAGCAGCTACGGTCGGGGACAGGGGTGGTTT.

The CDR3 here is CASSLAFGAPSYEQYF. The CDR3 DNA follows: TGTGCCAGCAGCTTAGCGTTTGGGGCGCCTTCGTACGAGCAGTACTTC. This chain links TRBV7-9 with TRBJ2-7, with a possible D match to TRBD1 (5 bases). Germline V gene lookup returns CDR1 SEHNR and CDR2 FQNEAQ (reference sequence). The CDR3 length is 16 residues. Trimming stripped 0 bases from V and 4 bases from J, with 16 bases between.

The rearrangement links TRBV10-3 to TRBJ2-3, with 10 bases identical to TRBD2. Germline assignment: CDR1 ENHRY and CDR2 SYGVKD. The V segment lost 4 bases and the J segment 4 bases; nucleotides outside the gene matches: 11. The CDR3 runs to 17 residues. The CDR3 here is CAISVGLAGGSPDTQYF. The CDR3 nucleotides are TGTGCCATCAGTGTGGGTTTAGCGGGGGGCTCTCCAGATACGCAGTATTTT.

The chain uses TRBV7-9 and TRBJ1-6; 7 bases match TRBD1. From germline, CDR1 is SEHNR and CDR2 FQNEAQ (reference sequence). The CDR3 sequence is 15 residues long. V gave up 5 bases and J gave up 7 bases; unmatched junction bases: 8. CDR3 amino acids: CASSPTTGRNSPLHF. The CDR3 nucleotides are TGTGCCAGCAGCCCTACGACAGGGAGAAATTCACCCCTCCACTTT.

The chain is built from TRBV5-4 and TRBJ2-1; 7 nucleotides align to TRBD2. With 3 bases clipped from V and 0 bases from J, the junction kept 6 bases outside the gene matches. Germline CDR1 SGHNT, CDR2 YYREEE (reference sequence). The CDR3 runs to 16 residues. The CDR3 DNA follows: TGTGCCAGCAGCTCGGCGGGGGTTAGCTCCTACAATGAGCAGTTCTTC. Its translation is CASSSAGVSSYNEQFF.

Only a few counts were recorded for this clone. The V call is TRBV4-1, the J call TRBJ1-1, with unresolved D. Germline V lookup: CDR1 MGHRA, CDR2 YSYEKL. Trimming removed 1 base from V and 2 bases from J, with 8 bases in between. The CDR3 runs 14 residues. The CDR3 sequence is CASSQVAPNTEAFF. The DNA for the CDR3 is TGCGCCAGCAGCCAAGTAGCACCCAACACTGAAGCTTTCTTT.

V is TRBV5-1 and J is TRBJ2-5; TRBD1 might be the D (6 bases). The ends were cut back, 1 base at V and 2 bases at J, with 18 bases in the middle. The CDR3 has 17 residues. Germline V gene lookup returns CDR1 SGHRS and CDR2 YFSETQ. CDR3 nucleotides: TGCGCCAGCAGCTTGTCTTCGAACCCCCAGGGGCAAGAGACCCAGTACTTC. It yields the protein CASSLSSNPQGQETQYF. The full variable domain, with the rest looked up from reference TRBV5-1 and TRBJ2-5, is KAGVTQTPRYLIKTRGQQVTLSCSPISGHRSVSWYQQTPGQGLQFLFEYFSETQRNKGNFPGRFSGRQFSNSRSEMNVSTLELGDSALYLCASSLSSNPQGQETQYFGPGTRLLVL.

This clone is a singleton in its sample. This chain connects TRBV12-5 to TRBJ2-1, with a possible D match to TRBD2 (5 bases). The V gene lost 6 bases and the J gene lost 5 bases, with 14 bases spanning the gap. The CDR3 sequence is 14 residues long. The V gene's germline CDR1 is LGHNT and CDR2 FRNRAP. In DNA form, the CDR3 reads TGTGCTAGTGGGCCGGGAAAAATACACAATGAGCAGTTCTTC. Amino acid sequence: CASGPGKIHNEQFF. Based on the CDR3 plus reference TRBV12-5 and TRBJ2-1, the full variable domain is DARVTQTPRHKVTEMGQEVTMRCQPILGHNTVFWYRQTMMQGLELLAYFRNRAPLDDSGMPKDRFSAEMPDATLATLKIQPSEPRDSAVYFCASGPGKIHNEQFFGPGTRLTVL.

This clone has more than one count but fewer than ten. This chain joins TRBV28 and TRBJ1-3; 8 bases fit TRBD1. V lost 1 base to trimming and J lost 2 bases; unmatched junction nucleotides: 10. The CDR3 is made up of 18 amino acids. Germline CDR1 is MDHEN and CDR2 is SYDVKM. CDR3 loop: CASSLLVQGAFTGNTIYF. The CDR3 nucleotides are TGTGCCAGCAGTTTATTGGTCCAGGGGGCCTTCACTGGAAACACCATATATTTT.

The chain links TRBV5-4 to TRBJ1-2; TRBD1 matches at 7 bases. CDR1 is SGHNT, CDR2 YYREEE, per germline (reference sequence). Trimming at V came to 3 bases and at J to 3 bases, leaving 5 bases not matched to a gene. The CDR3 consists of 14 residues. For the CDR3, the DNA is TGTGCCAGCAGCTCCAGCGACAGGGACTATGGCTACACCTTC. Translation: CASSSSDRDYGYTF.

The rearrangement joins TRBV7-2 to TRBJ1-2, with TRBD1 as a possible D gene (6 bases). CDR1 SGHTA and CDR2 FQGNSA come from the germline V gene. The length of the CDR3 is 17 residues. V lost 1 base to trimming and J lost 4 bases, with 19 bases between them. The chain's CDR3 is CASSLGSQGWGPYGYTF. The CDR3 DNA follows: TGTGCCAGCAGCTTAGGGTCCCAGGGGTGGGGACCCTATGGCTACACCTTC. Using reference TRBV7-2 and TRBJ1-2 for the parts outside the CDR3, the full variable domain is GAGVSQSPSNKVTEKGKDVELRCDPISGHTALYWYRQSLGQGLEFLIYFQGNSAPDKSGLPSDRFSAERTGGSVSTLTIQRTQQEDSAVYLCASSLGSQGWGPYGYTFGSGTRLTVV.

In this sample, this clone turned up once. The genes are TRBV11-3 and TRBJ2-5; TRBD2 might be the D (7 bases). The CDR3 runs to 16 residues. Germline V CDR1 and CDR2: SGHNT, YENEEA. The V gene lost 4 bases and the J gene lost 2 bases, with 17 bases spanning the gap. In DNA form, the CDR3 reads TGTGCCAGCAGCTCCGTCGGGGGGCGATGGCAAGAGACCCAGTACTTC. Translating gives CASSSVGGRWQETQYF.

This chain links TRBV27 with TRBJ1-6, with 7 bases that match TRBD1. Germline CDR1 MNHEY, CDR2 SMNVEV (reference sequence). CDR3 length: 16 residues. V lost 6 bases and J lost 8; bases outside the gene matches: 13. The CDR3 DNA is TGTGCCAGCAGCCGAACCGGGACAGTTGATCATTCACCCCTCCACTTT. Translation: CASSRTGTVDHSPLHF.

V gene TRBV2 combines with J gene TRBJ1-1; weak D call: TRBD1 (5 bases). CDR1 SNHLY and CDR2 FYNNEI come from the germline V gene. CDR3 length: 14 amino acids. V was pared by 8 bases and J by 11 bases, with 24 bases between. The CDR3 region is CASGGRAFSLRAFF. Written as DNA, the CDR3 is TGTGCCAGCGGGGGGAGGGCCTTTAGTTTAAGGGCTTTCTTT.

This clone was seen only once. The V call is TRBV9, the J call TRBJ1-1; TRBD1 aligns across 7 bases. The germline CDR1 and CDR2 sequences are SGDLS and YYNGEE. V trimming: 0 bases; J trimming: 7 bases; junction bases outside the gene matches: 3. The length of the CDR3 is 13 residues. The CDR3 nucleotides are TGTGCCAGCAGCGTAGTACAGGGGTTTGAAGCTTTCTTT. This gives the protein CASSVVQGFEAFF.

The CDR3 here is CASKGGPGETQYF. Written as DNA, the CDR3 is TGTGCCAGCAAAGGGGGCCCAGGAGAGACCCAGTACTTC. The chain uses TRBV5-6 and TRBJ2-5, with 7 bases that match TRBD1. The ends lost 6 bases at V and 4 bases at J; junction bases unmatched: 6. The CDR3 runs to 13 residues. In germline, CDR1 is SGHDT, CDR2 YYEEEE. The full variable domain, in which reference TRBV5-6 and TRBJ2-5 provide the parts outside the CDR3, is DAGVTQSPTHLIKTRGQQVTLRCSPKSGHDTVSWYQQALGQGPQFIFQYYEEEERQRGNFPDRFSGHQFPNYSSELNVNALLLGDSALYLCASKGGPGETQYFGPGTRLLVL.

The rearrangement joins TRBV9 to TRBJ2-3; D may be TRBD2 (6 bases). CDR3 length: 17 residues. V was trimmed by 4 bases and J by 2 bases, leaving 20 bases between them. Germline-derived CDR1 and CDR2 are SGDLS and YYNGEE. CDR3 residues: CASSPRRDSYFTDTQYF. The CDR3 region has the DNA TGTGCCAGCAGCCCCAGAAGGGACTCTTACTTCACAGATACGCAGTATTTT.

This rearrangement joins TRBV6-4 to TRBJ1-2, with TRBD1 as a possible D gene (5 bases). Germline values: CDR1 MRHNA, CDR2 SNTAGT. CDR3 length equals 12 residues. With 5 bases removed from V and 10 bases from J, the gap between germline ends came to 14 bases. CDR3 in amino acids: CASSSGGTDYTF. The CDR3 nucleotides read TGTGCCAGCAGTAGCGGAGGGACGGACTACACCTTC.

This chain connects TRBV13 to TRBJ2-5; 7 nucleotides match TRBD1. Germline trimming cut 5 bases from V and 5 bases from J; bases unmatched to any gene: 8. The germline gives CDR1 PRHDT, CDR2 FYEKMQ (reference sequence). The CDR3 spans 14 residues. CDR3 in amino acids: CASSERQGSETQYF. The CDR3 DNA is TGTGCCAGCAGCGAGCGACAGGGCAGTGAGACCCAGTACTTC.

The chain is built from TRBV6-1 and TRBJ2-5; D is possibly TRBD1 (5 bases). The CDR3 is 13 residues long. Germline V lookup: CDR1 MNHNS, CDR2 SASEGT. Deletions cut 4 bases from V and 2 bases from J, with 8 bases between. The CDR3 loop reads CASSGTYQETQYF. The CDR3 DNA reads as TGTGCCAGCAGTGGGACATATCAAGAGACCCAGTACTTC.

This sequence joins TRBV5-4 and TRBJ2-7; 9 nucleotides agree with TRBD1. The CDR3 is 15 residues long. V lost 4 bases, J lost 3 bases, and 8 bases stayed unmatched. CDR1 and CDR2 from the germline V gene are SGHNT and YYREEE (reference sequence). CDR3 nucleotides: TGTGCCAGCAGCCTAAGGACAGGGGATAACTACGAGCAGTACTTC. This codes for CASSLRTGDNYEQYF.

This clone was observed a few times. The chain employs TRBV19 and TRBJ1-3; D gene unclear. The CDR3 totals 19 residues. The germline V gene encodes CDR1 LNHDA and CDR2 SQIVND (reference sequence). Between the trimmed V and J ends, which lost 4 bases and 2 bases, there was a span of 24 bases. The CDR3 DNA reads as TGTGCCAGTAGTACCCCCGAGGGTTCGGGATTATGTCCTGGAAACACCATATATTTT. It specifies CASSTPEGSGLCPGNTIYF.

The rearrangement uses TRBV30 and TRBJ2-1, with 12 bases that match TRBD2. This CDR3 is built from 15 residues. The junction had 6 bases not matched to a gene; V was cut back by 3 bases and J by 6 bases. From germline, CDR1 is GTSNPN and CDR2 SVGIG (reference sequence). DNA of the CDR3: TGTGCCTGGAGCGCTAGCGGGGGGGTGGGCAATGAGCAGTTCTTC. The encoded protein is CAWSASGGVGNEQFF. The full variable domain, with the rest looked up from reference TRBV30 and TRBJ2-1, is SQTIHQWPATLVQPVGSPLSLECTVEGTSNPNLYWYRQAAGRGLQLLFYSVGIGQISSEVPQNLSASRPQDRQFILSSKKLLLSDSGFYLCAWSASGGVGNEQFFGPGTRLTVL.

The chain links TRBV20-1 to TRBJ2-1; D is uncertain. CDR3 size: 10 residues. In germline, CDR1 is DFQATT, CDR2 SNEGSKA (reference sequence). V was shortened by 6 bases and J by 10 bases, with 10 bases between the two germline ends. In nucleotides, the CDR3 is TGCAGTGCCAGTCTAGTGGAGCAGTTCTTC. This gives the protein CSASLVEQFF.

CDR3: CASSFDRNSGEQYF. The CDR3 bases are TGTGCCAGCAGCTTCGACAGGAATTCGGGCGAGCAGTACTTC. The chain carries TRBV7-2 and TRBJ2-7, with a weak D call TRBD1 (6 bases). Germline loops: CDR1 SGHTA, CDR2 FQGNSA. The V gene lost 3 bases and the J gene lost 6 bases, with 15 bases spanning the gap. This CDR3 spans 14 amino acids. Variable domain in full (rest from reference TRBV7-2 and TRBJ2-7): GAGVSQSPSNKVTEKGKDVELRCDPISGHTALYWYRQSLGQGLEFLIYFQGNSAPDKSGLPSDRFSAERTGGSVSTLTIQRTQQEDSAVYLCASSFDRNSGEQYFGPGTRLTVT.

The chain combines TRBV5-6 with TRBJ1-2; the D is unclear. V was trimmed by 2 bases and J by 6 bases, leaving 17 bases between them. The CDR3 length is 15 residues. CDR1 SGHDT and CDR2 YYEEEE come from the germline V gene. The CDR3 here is CASSLDTWRVDGYTF. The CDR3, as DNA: TGTGCCAGCAGCTTAGACACCTGGAGGGTAGATGGCTACACCTTC.